Sequencing of this T cell receptor (beta chain) was carried out in a study of blood T cell repertoires in COVID-19. In the study overall: The United States, Italy and Spain supplied acute and convalescent COVID-19 samples.

Per the authors' pipeline: Amplified reference gene primers provided the basis for estimating nucleated cell counts. Only in-frame clones appear in the TCRdb table, and some are missing; sequencing was by immunoSEQ multiplex PCR. That table gives V, J and clone size, and the DNA gave D and trimming. The table shows approximately 170,000 clones, with 84% occurring only once. This sequence was found in a human donor with acute or convalescent COVID-19. The donor label of this sample is uncertain. Sequenced input: peripheral blood.

DNA of the CDR3: TGTGCCAGCAGTCCATCGGGACAGGGTACCTTTTTCGGTGGGCAGTACTTC. It encodes CASSPSGQGTFFGGQYF. The rearrangement links TRBV27 to TRBJ2-7; 9 nucleotides agree with TRBD1. The CDR3 is made up of 17 amino acids. The germline gives CDR1 MNHEY, CDR2 SMNVEV (reference sequence). Trimming removed 5 bases from V and 9 bases from J; junction bases left unmatched: 20.